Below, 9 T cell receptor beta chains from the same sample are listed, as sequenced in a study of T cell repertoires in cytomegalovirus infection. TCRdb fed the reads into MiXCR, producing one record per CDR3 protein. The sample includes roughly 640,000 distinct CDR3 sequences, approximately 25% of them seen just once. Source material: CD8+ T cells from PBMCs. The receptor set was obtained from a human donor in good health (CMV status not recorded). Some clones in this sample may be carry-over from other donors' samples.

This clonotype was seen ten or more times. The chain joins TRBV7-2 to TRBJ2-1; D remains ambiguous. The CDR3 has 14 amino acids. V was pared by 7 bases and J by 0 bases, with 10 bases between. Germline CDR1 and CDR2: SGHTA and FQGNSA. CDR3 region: CASNRGSSYNEQFF. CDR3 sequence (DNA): TGTGCCAGCAATAGAGGCAGCTCCTACAATGAGCAGTTCTTC.

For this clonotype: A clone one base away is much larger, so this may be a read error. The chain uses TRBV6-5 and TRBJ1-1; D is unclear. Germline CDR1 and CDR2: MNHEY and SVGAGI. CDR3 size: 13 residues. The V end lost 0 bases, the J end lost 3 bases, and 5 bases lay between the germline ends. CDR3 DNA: TGTGCCAGCAGTTACTCGAGCGACACTGAAGCTTTCTTT. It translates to CASSYSSDTEAFF.

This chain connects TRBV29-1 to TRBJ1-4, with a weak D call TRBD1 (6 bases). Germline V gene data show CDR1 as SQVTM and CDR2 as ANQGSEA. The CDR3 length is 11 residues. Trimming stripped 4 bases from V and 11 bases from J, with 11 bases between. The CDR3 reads CSVGGQGKLFF. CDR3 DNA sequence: TGCAGCGTTGGCGGGCAGGGGAAACTGTTTTTT. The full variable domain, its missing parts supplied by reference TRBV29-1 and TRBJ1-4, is SAVISQKPSRDICQRGTSLTIQCQVDSQVTMMFWYRQQPGQSLTLIATANQGSEATYESGFVIDKFPISRPNLTFSTLTVSNMSPEDSSIYLCSVGGQGKLFFGSGTQLSVL.

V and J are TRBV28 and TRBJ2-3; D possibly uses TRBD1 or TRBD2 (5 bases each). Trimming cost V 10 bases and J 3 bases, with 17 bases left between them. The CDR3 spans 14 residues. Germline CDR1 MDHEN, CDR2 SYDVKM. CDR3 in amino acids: CATTLWGGTDTQYF. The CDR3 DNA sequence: TGTGCCACTACTCTTTGGGGCGGGACAGATACGCAGTATTTT.

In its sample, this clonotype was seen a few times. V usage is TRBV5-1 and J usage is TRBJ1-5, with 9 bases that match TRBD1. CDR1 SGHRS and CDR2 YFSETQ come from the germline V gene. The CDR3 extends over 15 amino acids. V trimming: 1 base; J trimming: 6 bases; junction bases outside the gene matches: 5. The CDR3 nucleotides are TGCGCCAGCAGCTTGACAACAGGGGGCGGTCAGCCCCAGCATTTT. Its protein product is CASSLTTGGGQPQHF.

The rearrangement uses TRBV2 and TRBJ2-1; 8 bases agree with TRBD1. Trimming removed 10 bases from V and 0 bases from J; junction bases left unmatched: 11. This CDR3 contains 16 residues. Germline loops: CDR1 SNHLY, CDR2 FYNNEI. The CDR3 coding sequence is TGTGCCATGGCCGGGGACAGGTCAATCTCCTACAATGAGCAGTTCTTC. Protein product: CAMAGDRSISYNEQFF. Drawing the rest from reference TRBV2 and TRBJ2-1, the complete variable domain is EPEVTQTPSHQVTQMGQEVILRCVPISNHLYFYWYRQILGQKVEFLVSFYNNEISEKSEIFDDQFSVERPDGSNFTLKIRSTKLEDSAMYFCAMAGDRSISYNEQFFGPGTRLTVL.

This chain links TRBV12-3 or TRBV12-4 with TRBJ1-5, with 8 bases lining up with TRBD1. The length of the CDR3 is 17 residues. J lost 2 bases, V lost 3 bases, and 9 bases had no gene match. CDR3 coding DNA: TGTGCCAGCAGTTTTGGGACAGGACTTAGCGGCAATCAGCCCCAGCATTTT. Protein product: CASSFGTGLSGNQPQHF.

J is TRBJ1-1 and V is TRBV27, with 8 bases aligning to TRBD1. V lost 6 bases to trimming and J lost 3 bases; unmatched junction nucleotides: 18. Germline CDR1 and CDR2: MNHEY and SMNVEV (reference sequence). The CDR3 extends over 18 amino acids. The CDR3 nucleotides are TGTGCCAGCAGCCTCTTCAGGGGGCTAAGGGAAGTAGACACTGAAGCTTTCTTT. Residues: CASSLFRGLREVDTEAFF.

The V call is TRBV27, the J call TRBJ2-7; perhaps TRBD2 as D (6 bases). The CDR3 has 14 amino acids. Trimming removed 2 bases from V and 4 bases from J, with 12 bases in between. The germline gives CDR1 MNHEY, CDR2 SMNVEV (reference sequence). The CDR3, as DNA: TGTGCCAGCAGTTTACTGGCTAGCGAGTACGAGCAGTACTTC. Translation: CASSLLASEYEQYF.